This T cell receptor (beta chain) was obtained from a study of blood T cells in healthy people across ages. Study findings and constraints: Because sorting was not performed, PBMCs prevented conclusive naive versus antigen-experienced comparison.

This CDR3 comprises 12 residues. CDR1 and CDR2 (germline): SQVTM, ANQGSEA. Trimming shortened V by 7 bases and J by 4 bases, and 10 bases separated the two germline ends. A second PCR, run for roughly 7 to 11 cycles, used a sample-barcoded 5' primer plus a J-beta primer mix. MiXCR was run by TCRdb on the 5' RACE reads, yielding one entry per CDR3 protein. The sample holds roughly 1,100,000 distinct CDR3 sequences, less than 25% seen once. On this clonotype: Its antigen is still unknown.

This sample also belongs to another study, concerning T cells of mothers and their children. That source notes: Over 8.5 million TCR beta CDR3 reads were obtained from each mother, and about 3 million from each child. Thymic selection molds TCR recombination output in much the same way for related pairs as for unrelated pairs.

The source is a girl aged 2 to 10 in good health. This chain uses TRBV29-1 with TRBJ2-2, with D possibly being TRBD1 or TRBD2 (5 bases each). Specimen: blood. CDR3 bases: TGCAGCGGACGGGACGGCACCGGGGAGCTGTTTTTT. This sequence encodes CSGRDGTGELFF.